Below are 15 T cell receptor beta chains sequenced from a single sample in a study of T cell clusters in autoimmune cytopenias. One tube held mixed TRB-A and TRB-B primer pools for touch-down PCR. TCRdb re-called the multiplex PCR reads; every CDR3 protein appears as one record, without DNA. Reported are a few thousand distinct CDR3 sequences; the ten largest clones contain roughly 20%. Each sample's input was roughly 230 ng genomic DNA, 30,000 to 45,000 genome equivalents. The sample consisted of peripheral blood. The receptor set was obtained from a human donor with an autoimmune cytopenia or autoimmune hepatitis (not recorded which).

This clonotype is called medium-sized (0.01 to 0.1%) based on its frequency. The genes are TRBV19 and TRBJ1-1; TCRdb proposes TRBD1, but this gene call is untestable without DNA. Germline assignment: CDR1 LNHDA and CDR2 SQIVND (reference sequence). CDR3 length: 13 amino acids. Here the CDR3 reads CASSDRLNTEAFF.

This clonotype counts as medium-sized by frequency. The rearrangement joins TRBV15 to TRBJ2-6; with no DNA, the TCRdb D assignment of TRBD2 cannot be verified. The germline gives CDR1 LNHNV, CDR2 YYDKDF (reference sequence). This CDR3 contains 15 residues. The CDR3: CATTRGGQGANVLTF. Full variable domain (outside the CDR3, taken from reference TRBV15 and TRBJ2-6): DAMVIQNPRYQVTQFGKPVTLSCSQTLNHNVMYWYQQKSSQAPKLLFHYYDKDFNNEADTPDNFQSRRPNTSFCFLDIRSPGLGDTAMYLCATTRGGQGANVLTFGAGSRLTVL.

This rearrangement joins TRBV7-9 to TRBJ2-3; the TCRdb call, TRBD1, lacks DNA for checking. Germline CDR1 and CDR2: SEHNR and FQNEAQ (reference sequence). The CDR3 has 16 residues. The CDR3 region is CASSLSGGGRTDTQYF. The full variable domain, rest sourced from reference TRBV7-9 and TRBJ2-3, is DTGVSQNPRHKITKRGQNVTFRCDPISEHNRLYWYRQTLGQGPEFLTYFQNEAQLEKSRLLSDRFSAERPKGSFSTLEIQRTEQGDSAMYLCASSLSGGGRTDTQYFGPGTRLTVL.

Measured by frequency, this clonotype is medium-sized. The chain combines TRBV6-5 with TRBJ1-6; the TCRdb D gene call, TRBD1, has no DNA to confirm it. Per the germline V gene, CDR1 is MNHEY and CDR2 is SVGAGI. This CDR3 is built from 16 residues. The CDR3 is CASSYERDALNSPLHF.

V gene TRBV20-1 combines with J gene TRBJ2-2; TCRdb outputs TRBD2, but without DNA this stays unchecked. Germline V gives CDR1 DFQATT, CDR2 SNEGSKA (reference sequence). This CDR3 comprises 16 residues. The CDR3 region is CSAREASGGTIGELFF.

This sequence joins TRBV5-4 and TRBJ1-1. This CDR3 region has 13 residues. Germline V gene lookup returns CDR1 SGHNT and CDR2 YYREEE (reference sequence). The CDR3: CASSLERLTEAFF.

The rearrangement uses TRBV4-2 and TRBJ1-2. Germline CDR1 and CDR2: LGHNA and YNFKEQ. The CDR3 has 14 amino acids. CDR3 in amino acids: CASSQWTDNYGYTF.

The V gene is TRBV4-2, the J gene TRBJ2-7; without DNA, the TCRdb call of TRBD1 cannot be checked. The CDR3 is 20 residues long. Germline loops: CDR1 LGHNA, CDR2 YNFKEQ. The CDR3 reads CASSQDSIWEVPSDSYEQYF.

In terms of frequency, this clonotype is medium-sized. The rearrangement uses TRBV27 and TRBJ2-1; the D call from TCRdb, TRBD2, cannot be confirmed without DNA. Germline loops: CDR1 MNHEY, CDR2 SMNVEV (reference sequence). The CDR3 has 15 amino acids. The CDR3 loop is CASSFGGGRGNEQFF.

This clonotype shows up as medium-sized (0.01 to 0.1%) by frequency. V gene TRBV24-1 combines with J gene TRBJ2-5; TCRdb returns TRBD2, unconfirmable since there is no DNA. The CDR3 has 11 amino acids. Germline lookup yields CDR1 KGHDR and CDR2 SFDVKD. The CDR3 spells CATAAGETQYF.

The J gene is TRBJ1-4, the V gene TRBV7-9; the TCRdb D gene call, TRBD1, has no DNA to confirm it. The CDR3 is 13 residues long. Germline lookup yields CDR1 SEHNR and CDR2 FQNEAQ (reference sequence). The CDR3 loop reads CASSSQGIEKLFF.

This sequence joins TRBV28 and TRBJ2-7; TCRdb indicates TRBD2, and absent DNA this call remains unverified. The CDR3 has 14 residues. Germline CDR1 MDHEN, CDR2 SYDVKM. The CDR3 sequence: CASSLSGVHYEQYF.

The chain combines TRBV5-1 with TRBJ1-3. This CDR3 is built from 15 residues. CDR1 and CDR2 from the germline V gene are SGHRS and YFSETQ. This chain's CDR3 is CASSLALESGNTIYF. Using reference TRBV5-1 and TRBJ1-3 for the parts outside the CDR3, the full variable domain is KAGVTQTPRYLIKTRGQQVTLSCSPISGHRSVSWYQQTPGQGLQFLFEYFSETQRNKGNFPGRFSGRQFSNSRSEMNVSTLELGDSALYLCASSLALESGNTIYFGEGSWLTVV.

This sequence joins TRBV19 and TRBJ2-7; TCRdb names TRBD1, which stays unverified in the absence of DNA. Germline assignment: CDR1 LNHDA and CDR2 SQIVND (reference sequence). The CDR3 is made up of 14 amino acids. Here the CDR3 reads CASRKKGKGGEQYF.

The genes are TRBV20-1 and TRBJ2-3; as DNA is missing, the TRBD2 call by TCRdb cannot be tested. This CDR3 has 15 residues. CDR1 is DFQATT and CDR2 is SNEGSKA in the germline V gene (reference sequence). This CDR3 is CSASDPAGVADTQYF.